These 17 T cell receptor beta chains originate from one sample sequenced in a study of Graves' ophthalmopathy and Graves' hyperthyroidism. The sequenced template was RNA, covering the TCR beta CDR3 region. Investigators did first-round RT-PCR with HTBI primers, then second-round multiplex PCR. A single record per CDR3 protein comes from TCRdb applying MiXCR to the multiplex PCR reads. The repertoire holds approximately 1.2 million distinct CDR3 sequences, with about two fifths as singletons. Sequencing was performed on peripheral blood or thyroid tissue (not recorded which). Source of these receptors: an adult man with Graves' hyperthyroidism.

This clonotype was seen only once. A read error may be the cause here, since a much bigger clone is one base away. The chain combines TRBV5-1 with TRBJ2-7, with 7 bases matching TRBD1. Germline V gene lookup returns CDR1 SGHRS and CDR2 YFSETQ. The CDR3 length is 15 residues. The trim removed 4 bases at V and 0 bases at J, leaving 7 bases unmatched. The DNA for the CDR3 is TGCGCCAGCAGCCGGGGACAGTTTACCTCCTACGAGCAGTACTTC. The encoded protein is CASSRGQFTSYEQYF.

There are a few counts of this clonotype. The rearrangement joins TRBV20-1 to TRBJ2-7; TRBD1 matches at 7 bases. Germline V gene lookup returns CDR1 DFQATT and CDR2 SNEGSKA (reference sequence). This CDR3 spans 14 amino acids. V lost 6 bases to trimming and J lost 0 bases; unmatched junction nucleotides: 8. The CDR3 loop reads CSAIRQGDSYEQYF. The CDR3 DNA is TGCAGTGCCATAAGACAGGGCGACTCCTACGAGCAGTACTTC.

This clonotype appeared many times. The chain carries TRBV7-2 and TRBJ1-2; D gene unclear. The V end lost 1 base, the J end lost 2 bases, and 8 bases lay between the germline ends. Germline CDR1 reads SGHTA; CDR2 reads FQGNSA. This CDR3 region has 14 residues. The CDR3 DNA is TGTGCCAGCAGCTTAGATAGCCAGAACTATGGCTACACCTTC. It is translated as CASSLDSQNYGYTF.

Here the CDR3 reads CASNPRQLLNTEAFF. The CDR3 DNA reads as TGTGCCAGCAACCCCCGACAGCTTCTGAACACTGAAGCTTTCTTT. The gene calls are TRBV7-9 and TRBJ1-1; D may be TRBD1 (5 bases). The CDR3 totals 15 residues. Germline CDR1 and CDR2: SEHNR and FQNEAQ (reference sequence). The V end was cut by 7 bases, the J end by 0 bases, with 15 bases between. The whole variable domain, filled in from reference TRBV7-9 and TRBJ1-1, reads DTGVSQNPRHKITKRGQNVTFRCDPISEHNRLYWYRQTLGQGPEFLTYFQNEAQLEKSRLLSDRFSAERPKGSFSTLEIQRTEQGDSAMYLCASNPRQLLNTEAFFGQGTRLTVV.

This clonotype was counted only a few times. The V gene is TRBV20-1, the J gene TRBJ1-5, with D maybe TRBD1 (6 bases). The CDR3 consists of 15 residues. Between the trimmed V and J ends, which lost 6 bases and 6 bases, there was a span of 21 bases. Germline-derived CDR1 and CDR2 are DFQATT and SNEGSKA (reference sequence). The CDR3 sequence: CSARPGGGLTQPQHF. The CDR3 DNA sequence: TGCAGTGCACGACCGGGAGGGGGGTTAACTCAGCCCCAGCATTTT.

This chain links TRBV7-4 with TRBJ2-7; no definite D call. The J call may be wrong; the DNA end is better matched by TRBJ2-1. Germline V CDR1 and CDR2: SGHVT, SQSDAQ. The CDR3 extends over 15 amino acids. CDR3 in DNA: TGTGCCAGCAGCTTAGCGGGGATATTCTACAATGAGCAGTTCTTC. Protein sequence: CASSLAGIFYNEQFF.

This clonotype was seen a few times. The gene calls are TRBV5-6 and TRBJ1-1; no reliable D call. In germline, CDR1 is SGHDT, CDR2 YYEEEE. The CDR3 has 15 residues. Trimming took off 2 bases at V and 1 base at J, with 12 bases between the two ends. The CDR3 coding sequence is TGTGCCAGCAGCTTCTCAGATAACGCGAACACTGAAGCTTTCTTT. Translation gives CASSFSDNANTEAFF.

This sequence joins TRBV10-3 and TRBJ1-2; the D is unclear. Trimming removed 6 bases from V and 4 bases from J, with 9 bases in between. The CDR3 covers 12 residues. CDR1 is ENHRY, CDR2 SYGVKD, per germline. The CDR3 reads CAIRLTVYGYTF. The CDR3 nucleotides read TGTGCCATCAGGCTGACGGTCTATGGCTACACCTTC.

The V and J genes are TRBV20-1 and TRBJ1-5; D gene uncertain. The germline V gene has CDR1 DFQATT and CDR2 SNEGSKA (reference sequence). Trimming removed 0 bases at V and 5 bases at J, with 14 bases between. This CDR3 is 15 amino acids long. The CDR3 region is CSARDWNILYQPQHF. In nucleotides, the CDR3 is TGCAGTGCTAGAGATTGGAACATCCTATATCAGCCCCAGCATTTT.

This clonotype was recorded many times. This chain connects TRBV11-2 to TRBJ2-5; TRBD2 aligns across 8 bases. CDR1 and CDR2 (germline): SGHAT, FQNNGV. V lost 5 bases to trimming and J lost 2 bases; unmatched junction nucleotides: 19. The CDR3 has 19 amino acids. In DNA form, the CDR3 reads TGTGCCAGCAGCAAGCAGATTGGTTCCGGAGCGGGGGATCAAGAGACCCAGTACTTC. Protein sequence: CASSKQIGSGAGDQETQYF.

This clonotype was seen many times. The chain couples TRBV7-8 to TRBJ2-7; 8 bases are a match to TRBD2. CDR1 is SGHVS and CDR2 is FQNEAQ in the germline V gene. Trimming cost V 5 bases and J 6 bases; bases outside gene matches: 12. The CDR3 totals 15 residues. The CDR3 here is CASSTGTRAPSEQYF. CDR3 DNA sequence: TGTGCCAGCAGCACCGGGACTAGAGCCCCCAGCGAGCAGTACTTC.

This clonotype has a count of ten or more. The chain recombines TRBV12-3 or TRBV12-4 with TRBJ1-4; D remains unclear. The CDR3 covers 14 residues. Trimming took off 6 bases at V and 5 bases at J, with 13 bases between the two ends. CDR3 bases: TGTGCCAGCAGCTTGGAACAGACGAATGAAAAACTGTTTTTT. The encoded protein is CASSLEQTNEKLFF.

V gene TRBV5-1 combines with J gene TRBJ2-7, with TRBD1 matching over 8 bases. The CDR3 contains 15 residues. Trimming took 4 bases from V and 2 from J; bases not matched to a gene: 8. Germline CDR1 SGHRS, CDR2 YFSETQ. As DNA, the CDR3 is TGCGCCAGCAGCCCAACAGGGGGATCTACCTACGAGCAGTACTTC. Its protein is CASSPTGGSTYEQYF.

This clonotype was counted between two and nine times. The chain uses TRBV6-5 and TRBJ1-2; TRBD1 might be the D (5 bases). The CDR3 has 16 amino acids. The V end lost 2 bases, the J end lost 0 bases, and 13 bases lay between the germline ends. Looked up from germline, CDR1 is MNHEY and CDR2 is SVGAGI. CDR3 in DNA: TGTGCCAGCAGTTACCACCCGCGGGGCTCTAACTATGGCTACACCTTC. This gives the protein CASSYHPRGSNYGYTF.

The CDR3 here is CSVMIGRGHNVLTF. CDR3 bases: TGCAGCGTTATGATCGGCAGGGGGCATAACGTCCTGACTTTC. The V and J genes are TRBV29-1 and TRBJ2-6; 8 bases agree with TRBD1. Germline trimming cut 5 bases from V and 10 bases from J; bases unmatched to any gene: 10. Germline V gives CDR1 SQVTM, CDR2 ANQGSEA. The CDR3 extends over 14 amino acids. Supplemented by reference TRBV29-1 and TRBJ2-6, the full variable domain reads SAVISQKPSRDICQRGTSLTIQCQVDSQVTMMFWYRQQPGQSLTLIATANQGSEATYESGFVIDKFPISRPNLTFSTLTVSNMSPEDSSIYLCSVMIGRGHNVLTFGAGSRLTVL.

For the CDR3, the DNA is TGCGCCAGCAGCACCGTACCTAGAGAGACCCAGTACTTC. It encodes CASSTVPRETQYF. The genes are TRBV5-1 and TRBJ2-5; D not certain. The V end lost 4 bases, the J end lost 4 bases, and 11 bases lay between the germline ends. Germline CDR1 and CDR2: SGHRS and YFSETQ. This CDR3 region has 13 residues.

For this clonotype: A single base separates this from a much larger clone, so it may be a read error. In DNA form, the CDR3 reads TGTGCCAGCAGCCGGGGACAGGGAGAAGAGACCCAGTGCTTC. Translated: CASSRGQGEETQCF. The chain carries TRBV9 and TRBJ2-5; 9 bases are a match to TRBD1. CDR1 is SGDLS and CDR2 is YYNGEE in the germline V gene. The CDR3 covers 14 residues.